The rows below give T cell receptor beta chains drawn from one sample of a study of blood T cell repertoires in COVID-19. TCRdb's copy holds only in-frame clones and misses some; the assay was immunoSEQ multiplex PCR. This table has around 100,000 clones, 69% appearing once. The sequenced sample was peripheral blood. These receptor sequences come from an older man with acute or convalescent COVID-19. CDR3s include the opening cysteine and the closing phenylalanine or tryptophan.

j_gene: TRBJ1-5; v_gene: TRBV30; CDR3aa: CAWSGQGNQPQHF
j_gene: TRBJ2-2; v_gene: TRBV15; CDR3aa: CATSRESQNTGELFF
j_gene: TRBJ2-1; v_gene: TRBV6-2/TRBV6-3; CDR3aa: CASSWRTGWGTSLFEQFF
j_gene: TRBJ1-6; v_gene: TRBV4-3; CDR3aa: CASSRDSYNSPLHF
j_gene: TRBJ1-4; v_gene: TRBV14; CDR3aa: CASSQTGVDEKLFF
j_gene: TRBJ2-3; v_gene: TRBV3-1/TRBV3-2; CDR3aa: CASSPLGSGLSTDTQYF
j_gene: TRBJ2-7; v_gene: TRBV7-2; CDR3aa: CASSLSDYEQYF
j_gene: TRBJ2-5; v_gene: TRBV7-2; CDR3aa: CASSNKMAGVETQYF
j_gene: TRBJ2-1; v_gene: TRBV18; CDR3aa: CASALPGHKLGEQFF
j_gene: TRBJ1-4; v_gene: TRBV27; CDR3aa: CASSLGTNRANEKLFF
j_gene: TRBJ2-2; v_gene: TRBV3-1/TRBV3-2; CDR3aa: CASSPAGTGELFF
j_gene: TRBJ2-2; v_gene: TRBV28; CDR3aa: CASSLGGAGMVGELFF
j_gene: TRBJ2-2; v_gene: TRBV7-9; CDR3aa: CASSSRNAGELFF
j_gene: TRBJ1-5; v_gene: TRBV6-2/TRBV6-3; CDR3aa: CASSLYGPQHF
j_gene: TRBJ1-1; v_gene: TRBV28; CDR3aa: CASRQGVNTEAFF
j_gene: TRBJ1-1; v_gene: TRBV7-2; CDR3aa: CASSFTRAGDTEAFF
j_gene: TRBJ1-5; v_gene: TRBV28; CDR3aa: CASTFSGGSNQPQHF
j_gene: TRBJ1-2; v_gene: TRBV13; CDR3aa: CASSFGRPNYGYTF
j_gene: TRBJ2-5; v_gene: TRBV6-1; CDR3aa: CASSPGTGVEETQYF
j_gene: TRBJ2-1; v_gene: TRBV6-5; CDR3aa: CASSYSLAGNEQFF
j_gene: TRBJ2-7; v_gene: TRBV29-1; CDR3aa: CSARDTSYEQYF
j_gene: TRBJ2-7; v_gene: TRBV28; CDR3aa: CASSLVASGRGIGYEQYF
j_gene: TRBJ2-7; v_gene: TRBV7-2; CDR3aa: CASRASGTYEQYF
j_gene: TRBJ1-2; v_gene: TRBV28; CDR3aa: CASSLEDRGGGYTF
j_gene: TRBJ2-3; v_gene: TRBV9; CDR3aa: CASSPQGGGVDTQYF
j_gene: TRBJ2-1; v_gene: TRBV5-4; CDR3aa: CASSPGQGRVVGGEQFF
j_gene: TRBJ1-3; v_gene: TRBV29-1; CDR3aa: CSVEQGTGNTIYF
j_gene: TRBJ2-3; v_gene: TRBV4-2; CDR3aa: CASSQGTSGDTQYF
j_gene: TRBJ2-2; v_gene: TRBV5-1; CDR3aa: CASQLQGTSSGGELFF
j_gene: TRBJ2-2; v_gene: TRBV3-1/TRBV3-2; CDR3aa: CASSQVATGELFF
j_gene: TRBJ2-2; v_gene: TRBV27; CDR3aa: CASSIRHGARELFF
j_gene: TRBJ2-1; v_gene: TRBV18; CDR3aa: CASSPAGRDNEQFF
j_gene: TRBJ2-7; v_gene: TRBV30; CDR3aa: CAWSARDEQYF
j_gene: TRBJ2-2; v_gene: TRBV18; CDR3aa: CASSPMGQTKTGELFF
j_gene: TRBJ2-3; v_gene: TRBV5-1; CDR3aa: CASSLDRPTDTQYF
j_gene: TRBJ2-7; v_gene: TRBV15; CDR3aa: CATRKASGGSYEQYF
j_gene: TRBJ1-2; v_gene: TRBV2; CDR3aa: CASSRTGNYGYTF
j_gene: TRBJ2-2; v_gene: TRBV7-9; CDR3aa: CASSPGGAGSTGELFF
j_gene: TRBJ2-7; v_gene: TRBV9; CDR3aa: CASSPSQGVVHEQYF
j_gene: TRBJ2-5; v_gene: TRBV7-2; CDR3aa: CASSLRQGGLGETQYF
j_gene: TRBJ1-3; v_gene: TRBV19; CDR3aa: CASRDRALGNTIYF
j_gene: TRBJ1-2; v_gene: TRBV28; CDR3aa: CASSLVGFGYTF
j_gene: TRBJ1-4; v_gene: TRBV28; CDR3aa: CASSSDEKLFF
j_gene: TRBJ1-5; v_gene: TRBV10-2; CDR3aa: CASSESHGSNQPQHF